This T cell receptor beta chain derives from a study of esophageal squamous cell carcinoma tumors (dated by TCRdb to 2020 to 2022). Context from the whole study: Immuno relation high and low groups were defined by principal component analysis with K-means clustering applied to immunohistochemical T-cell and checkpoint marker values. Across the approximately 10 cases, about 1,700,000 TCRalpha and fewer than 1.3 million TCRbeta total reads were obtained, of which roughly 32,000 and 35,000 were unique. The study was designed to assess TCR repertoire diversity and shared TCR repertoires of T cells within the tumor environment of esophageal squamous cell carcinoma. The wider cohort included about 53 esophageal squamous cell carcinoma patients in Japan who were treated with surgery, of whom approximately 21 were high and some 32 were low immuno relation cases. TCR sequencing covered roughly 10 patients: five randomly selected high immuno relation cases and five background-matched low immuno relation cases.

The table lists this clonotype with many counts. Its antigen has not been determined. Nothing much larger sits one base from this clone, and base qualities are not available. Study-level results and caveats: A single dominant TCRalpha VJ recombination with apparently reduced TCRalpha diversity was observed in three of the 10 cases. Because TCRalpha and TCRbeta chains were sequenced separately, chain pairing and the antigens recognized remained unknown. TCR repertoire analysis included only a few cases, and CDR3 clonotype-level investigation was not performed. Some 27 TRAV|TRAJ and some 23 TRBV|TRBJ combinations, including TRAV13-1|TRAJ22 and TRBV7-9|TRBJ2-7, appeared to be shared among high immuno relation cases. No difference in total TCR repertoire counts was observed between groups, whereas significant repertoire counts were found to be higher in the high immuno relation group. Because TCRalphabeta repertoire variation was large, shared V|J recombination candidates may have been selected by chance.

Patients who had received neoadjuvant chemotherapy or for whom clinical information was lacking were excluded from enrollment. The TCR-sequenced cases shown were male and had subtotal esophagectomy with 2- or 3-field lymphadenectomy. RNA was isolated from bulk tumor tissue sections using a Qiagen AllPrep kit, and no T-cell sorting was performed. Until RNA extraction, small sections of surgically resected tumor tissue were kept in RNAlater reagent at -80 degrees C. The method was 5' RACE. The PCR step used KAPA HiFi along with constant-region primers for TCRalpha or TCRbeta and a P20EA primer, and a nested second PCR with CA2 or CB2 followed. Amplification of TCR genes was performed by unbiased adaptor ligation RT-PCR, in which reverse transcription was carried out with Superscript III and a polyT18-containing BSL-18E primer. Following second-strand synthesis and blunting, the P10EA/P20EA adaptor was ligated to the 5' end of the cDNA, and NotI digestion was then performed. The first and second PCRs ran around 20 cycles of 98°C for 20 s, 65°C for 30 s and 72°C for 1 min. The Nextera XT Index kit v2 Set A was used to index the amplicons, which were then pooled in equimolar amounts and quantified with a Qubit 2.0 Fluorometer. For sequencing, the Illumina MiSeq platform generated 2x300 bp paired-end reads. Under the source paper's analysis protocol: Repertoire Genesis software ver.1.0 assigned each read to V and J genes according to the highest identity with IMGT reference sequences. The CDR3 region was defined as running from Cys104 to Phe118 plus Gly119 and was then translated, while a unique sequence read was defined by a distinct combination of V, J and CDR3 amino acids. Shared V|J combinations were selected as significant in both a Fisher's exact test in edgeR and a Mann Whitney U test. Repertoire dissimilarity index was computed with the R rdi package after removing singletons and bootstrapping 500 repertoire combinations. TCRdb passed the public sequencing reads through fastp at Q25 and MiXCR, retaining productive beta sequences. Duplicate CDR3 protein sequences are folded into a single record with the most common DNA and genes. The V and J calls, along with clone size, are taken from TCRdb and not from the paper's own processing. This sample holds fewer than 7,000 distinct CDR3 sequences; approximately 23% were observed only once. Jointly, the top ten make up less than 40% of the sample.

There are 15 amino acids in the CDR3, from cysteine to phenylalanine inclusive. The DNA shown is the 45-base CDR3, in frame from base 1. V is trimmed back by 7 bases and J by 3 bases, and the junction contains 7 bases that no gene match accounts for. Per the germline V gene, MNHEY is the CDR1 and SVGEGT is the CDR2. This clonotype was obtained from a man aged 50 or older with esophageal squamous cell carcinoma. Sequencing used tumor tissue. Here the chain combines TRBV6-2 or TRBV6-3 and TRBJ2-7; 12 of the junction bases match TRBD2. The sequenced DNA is TGTGCCAGCACCGACTGGACTAGCGGGAACTACGAGCAGTACTTC. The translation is CASTDWTSGNYEQYF.